What follows describes a single T cell receptor (beta chain). Its antigen is as yet unknown. V lost 5 bases and J 5 bases, leaving 12 bases between the germline ends. This CDR3 has 12 amino acids. The germline V gene has CDR1 GTSNPN and CDR2 SVGIG (reference sequence). Reverse transcription of roughly 0.5 to 1 ug RNA was carried out with random hexamers. TCRdb analysed the immunoSEQ multiplex PCR reads with MiXCR anew, one entry per CDR3 protein. The table shows over 150,000 distinct CDR3 sequences, with about 93% occurring only once. The source of the sample is a study of CD8 T cells in Susac syndrome. Overall study findings and caveats: It was acknowledged by the study that relatively few individuals were included in its TCR sequencing and HLA analysis.

J is TRBJ2-5 and V is TRBV30; D not certain. Sequencing was done on a sample of CD4+ T cells from PBMCs. This clonotype was obtained from a human donor with Susac syndrome. CDR3 nucleotide sequence: TGTGCCTGGGGCCTTGGCGCGGAGACCCAGTACTTC. Amino acid sequence: CAWGLGAETQYF.